This T cell receptor (beta chain) emerged from a study of T cell responses to AZD1222 COVID-19 vaccine. The protocol was immunoSEQ multiplex PCR, while the TCRdb copy is restricted to in-frame clones and leaves out a portion. The sample records tens of thousands of clones, 70% to 90% being singletons. The CDR3 totals 17 residues. The origin of this receptor is an adult in good health. The sequenced sample was peripheral blood, obtained on day 0 of AZD1222 vaccination. The V gene is TRBV21-1, the J gene TRBJ2-5; the table's D call, TRBD1, has no DNA check behind it. TRBV21-1 is a known pseudogene. The CDR3 coding sequence is TGTGCCAGCAGCAAATTGGGACATAGGGTCTTCCAAGAGACCCAGTACTTC. Its protein is CASSKLGHRVFQETQYF.